This T cell receptor beta chain was captured in a study of T cell changes during pregnancy in multiple sclerosis (dated by TCRdb to about 2019). About the investigation overall: In women with multiple sclerosis, the researchers looked at how the T cell repertoire shifted as pregnancy progressed.

Libraries came from the immunoSEQ multiplex PCR assay. TCRdb retrieved this table from immuneACCESS and kept in-frame rearrangements only. Not all clones are present; in checked studies, unresolved V genes account for under half, and no reason is known for the remainder. This sample holds tens of thousands of clones; roughly 91% were observed only once. The leading ten clones occupy approximately 1.7% of the sample. This clone is a singleton in its sample. This clone's antigen is unknown. Base-call qualities are not available, and no considerably larger clone is one nucleotide away. V loses 7 bases at its end and J loses 3 bases; junction bases beyond the gene matches: 13. From the cysteine through the phenylalanine, the CDR3 covers 16 amino acids. Left in the record is the CDR3 DNA by itself, 48 bases read in frame from the first base. The germline V gene gives CDR1 as SGDLS and CDR2 as YYNGEE.

The rearranged chain carries TRBV9 and TRBJ2-1, and 7 junctional nucleotides match TRBD1. The sequences come from peripheral blood, collected after pregnancy. The receptor's source is a female donor in good health, enrolled as a control in a pregnancy study. The DNA reads as follows: TGTGCCAGCGGCGGCCAGACAGGGACAAACTACAATGAGCAGTTCTTC. Translated, this is CASGGQTGTNYNEQFF.